The following is a T cell receptor beta chain sequence with its context. These data originate in a study of blood T cell repertoires in COVID-19. Across the whole study: COVID-19 samples, acute and convalescent, were from the United States, Italy and Spain. In each case, the material was cDNA or gDNA derived from T cells, B-cell-depleted T cells, or PBMCs.

Patients at the Seattle site were enrolled during active infection and followed longitudinally. Authors' processing steps: Reference gene primer amplification yielded estimated nucleated cell counts. Profiling relied on immunoSEQ multiplex PCR, and the TCRdb table lists in-frame clones only, not all of them. V, J and clone size derive from that table, while D and trimming were established from the DNA sequence. The sample yields 150,000 to 160,000 clones, around 85% seen once. This sequence was found in a man aged 55 to 70 with COVID-19, enrolled during active disease. The source material was peripheral blood.

CDR3 residues: CASTMTVNTNEKLFF. For the CDR3, the DNA is TGTGCCAGCACCATGACAGTGAATACTAATGAAAAACTGTTTTTT. The chain employs TRBV7-8 and TRBJ1-4; D might be TRBD1 (5 bases). V lost 7 bases to trimming and J lost 2 bases, with 14 bases between them. Germline CDR1 SGHVS, CDR2 FQNEAQ. The CDR3 is made up of 15 amino acids. Based on the CDR3 plus reference TRBV7-8 and TRBJ1-4, the full variable domain is GAGVSQSPRYKVAKRGQDVALRCDPISGHVSLFWYQQALGQGPEFLTYFQNEAQLDKSGLPSDRFFAERPEGSVSTLKIQRTQQEDSAVYLCASTMTVNTNEKLFFGSGTQLSVL.